The 25 T cell receptor beta chains below come from one sample, sequenced in a study of Graves' ophthalmopathy and Graves' hyperthyroidism (dated by TCRdb to between 2017 and 2018). Data came from an Illumina HiSeq 2000. TCR beta CDR3 regions were amplified from RNA transcripts for repertoire sequencing. The first round of RT-PCR was done with HTBI primers and the Qiagen OneStep RT-PCR kit, and was followed by a second round of multiplex PCR, then size selection and purification. Starting from the raw public reads, TCRdb applied fastp trimming at Q25, assembled clones with MiXCR and retained in-frame beta chains. Each entry is one CDR3 protein sequence, shown with its most common DNA and genes. Counted in this sample were around 1,200,000 distinct CDR3 sequences; 36% of them appeared once. The ten largest clones add up to around 10% of the sample. Sequenced: peripheral blood or thyroid tissue (not recorded which). Receptor source: an adult man with Graves' hyperthyroidism.

This clonotype has ten or more counts. The chain joins TRBV2 to TRBJ2-7; D remains ambiguous. V lost 0 bases and J lost 6, with 3 bases in between. The CDR3 has 11 amino acids. Germline V lookup: CDR1 SNHLY, CDR2 FYNNEI. The DNA of the CDR3 is TGTGCCAGCAGTGAAGCGGGCGAGCAGTACTTC. This translates into CASSEAGEQYF. The whole variable domain, filled in from reference TRBV2 and TRBJ2-7, reads EPEVTQTPSHQVTQMGQEVILRCVPISNHLYFYWYRQILGQKVEFLVSFYNNEISEKSEIFDDQFSVERPDGSNFTLKIRSTKLEDSAMYFCASSEAGEQYFGPGTRLTVT.

CDR3 in DNA: TGCGCCAGCAGGCTTGCCAGCACACGGACCCCGGACGGAGGGGCCGAGCAGTACTTC. It codes for CASRLASTRTPDGGAEQYF. This sequence joins TRBV10-2 and TRBJ2-7; maybe TRBD2 (6 bases). V lost 6 bases, J lost 6 bases, and 33 bases lay in between. CDR1 and CDR2 (germline): WSHSY, SAAADI. The CDR3 covers 19 residues.

A few counts support this clonotype. The chain uses TRBV7-9 and TRBJ2-6; maybe TRBD1 (5 bases). The V gene's germline CDR1 is SEHNR and CDR2 FQNEAQ (reference sequence). Trimming took off 3 bases at V and 0 bases at J, with 15 bases between the two ends. This CDR3 region has 18 residues. CDR3 nucleotide sequence: TGTGCCAGCAGCTTGTTTTTGGGGCCCTACTCTGGGGCCAACGTCCTGACTTTC. The encoded protein is CASSLFLGPYSGANVLTF.

The gene calls are TRBV7-2 and TRBJ1-1; 7 nucleotides line up with TRBD1. Germline lookup yields CDR1 SGHTA and CDR2 FQGNSA. V gave up 5 bases and J gave up 11 bases; unmatched junction bases: 8. The CDR3 has 12 residues. CDR3 in amino acids: CASSTETGRAFF. The DNA of the CDR3 is TGTGCCAGCAGCACCGAGACAGGGCGGGCTTTCTTT.

This clonotype was observed a few times. One end of the junction is discordant with germline, which a read error may explain. The rearrangement uses TRBV28 and TRBJ1-2, with a weak D call TRBD1 (6 bases). Per germline, CDR1 MDHEN and CDR2 SYDVKM. This CDR3 is 13 amino acids long. The CDR3 reads CASSTTSITGWAF. The CDR3 nucleotides read TGTGCCAGCAGCACGACGTCGATTACAGGGTGGGCCTTC.

This clonotype was picked up many times. CDR3 DNA sequence: TGTGCCAGCAGCTTGTCGGGTTTCGGGTCCAGAATAGGGATGAACACTGAAGCTTTCTTT. It codes for CASSLSGFGSRIGMNTEAFF. The chain uses TRBV7-9 and TRBJ1-1; no reliable D call. The V gene's germline CDR1 is SEHNR and CDR2 FQNEAQ (reference sequence). The CDR3 length is 20 residues. V was cut by 3 bases and J by 0 bases, with 26 bases left in between.

This clonotype appeared a few times. The gene calls are TRBV9 and TRBJ2-7; 8 bases are shared with TRBD1. The end of the DNA aligns better with TRBJ2-5, so the J call may be wrong. Germline V gene lookup returns CDR1 SGDLS and CDR2 YYNGEE. The CDR3 contains 15 residues. The CDR3, as DNA: TGTGCCAGCAGCGTCCTGCAGGGGGCGGGAAAGACCCAGTACTTC. Amino acids: CASSVLQGAGKTQYF.

This clonotype occurred a few times. The chain is built from TRBV7-9 and TRBJ2-2; D uncertain. This CDR3 spans 14 amino acids. CDR1 SEHNR and CDR2 FQNEAQ come from the germline V gene (reference sequence). The V gene lost 5 bases and the J gene lost 0 bases, with 7 bases spanning the gap. The CDR3 loop reads CASSREANTGELFF. In DNA form, the CDR3 reads TGTGCCAGCAGCAGGGAAGCGAACACCGGGGAGCTGTTTTTT.

The sample holds one count of this clonotype. The rearrangement joins TRBV5-1 to TRBJ2-7; the D gene is possibly TRBD2 (6 bases). The J call could be wrong; TRBJ2-1 is a better fit for the DNA end. The germline V gene has CDR1 SGHRS and CDR2 YFSETQ. The CDR3 totals 16 residues. The CDR3 sequence: CASSLDAVGGYNEQFF. The DNA of the CDR3 is TGCGCCAGCAGCTTGGATGCGGTGGGGGGATACAATGAGCAGTTCTTC.

The V gene is TRBV5-6, the J gene TRBJ1-1; D gene unclear. Germline CDR1 reads SGHDT; CDR2 reads YYEEEE. This CDR3 region has 12 residues. V was trimmed by 10 bases and J by 1 base, leaving 11 bases between them. In nucleotides, the CDR3 is TGTGCCGCCGGCCCCTGGAACACTGAAGCTTTCTTT. It translates to CAAGPWNTEAFF.

This clonotype occurred many times. J is TRBJ2-7 and V is TRBV29-1, with D tentatively TRBD1 or TRBD2 (5 bases each). The CDR3 sequence is 12 residues long. Trimming stripped 8 bases from V and 3 bases from J, with 14 bases between. Germline values: CDR1 SQVTM, CDR2 ANQGSEA. CDR3 sequence reads: CSSGRQSYEQYF. CDR3 in DNA: TGCAGCTCTGGGAGACAGAGCTACGAGCAGTACTTC.

This clonotype came up many times. V is TRBV29-1 and J is TRBJ2-7, with D perhaps TRBD1 (6 bases). Trimming took 7 bases from V and 2 from J, leaving 15 bases between them. CDR3 size: 13 residues. Germline values: CDR1 SQVTM, CDR2 ANQGSEA. CDR3 loop: CSAKTGGPYEQYF. The CDR3 coding sequence is TGCAGCGCGAAGACAGGAGGCCCCTACGAGCAGTACTTC.

The sample holds many counts of this clonotype. This chain connects TRBV7-9 to TRBJ2-5; 9 bases are shared with TRBD2. Losses at the gene ends were 3 bases for V and 5 bases for J; bases not matched to a gene: 13. This CDR3 is built from 17 residues. Germline V gene data show CDR1 as SEHNR and CDR2 as FQNEAQ (reference sequence). CDR3 amino acids: CASSFSAGGLPGETQYF. CDR3 in DNA: TGTGCCAGCAGCTTTTCGGCGGGAGGGCTCCCCGGGGAGACCCAGTACTTC.

This clonotype was found many times. V is TRBV12-3 or TRBV12-4 and J is TRBJ1-2; D may be TRBD1 (5 bases). Deletions cut 6 bases from V and 5 bases from J, with 7 bases between. This CDR3 contains 11 residues. The CDR3 loop reads CASSDSYGYTF. The CDR3 nucleotides read TGTGCCAGCAGCGACAGTTATGGCTACACCTTC.

This clonotype was counted ten times or more. The rearrangement links TRBV20-1 to TRBJ1-1; D perhaps matches TRBD1 (6 bases). The CDR3 totals 13 residues. Deletions cut 6 bases from V and 0 bases from J, with 11 bases between. Germline V gives CDR1 DFQATT, CDR2 SNEGSKA (reference sequence). The CDR3 region is CSADGGLNTEAFF. In DNA, the CDR3 is TGCAGTGCCGATGGGGGCTTGAACACTGAAGCTTTCTTT.

The table lists this clonotype with a few counts. The rearrangement joins TRBV2 to TRBJ2-2; D could derive from TRBD1 or TRBD2 (5 bases each). Trimming took 5 bases from V and 3 from J, leaving 10 bases between them. The CDR3 is 14 residues long. The germline V gene encodes CDR1 SNHLY and CDR2 FYNNEI. This chain's CDR3 is CASSIMGDTGELFF. CDR3 DNA: TGTGCCAGCAGTATAATGGGGGACACCGGGGAGCTGTTTTTT.

This clonotype showed up many times. V usage is TRBV12-3 or TRBV12-4 and J usage is TRBJ1-5; a weak D match, TRBD1 (5 bases). V was clipped by 6 bases and J by 4 bases, with 13 bases between them. This CDR3 is 14 amino acids long. The CDR3 sequence is CASRTAGPNQPQHF. The DNA for the CDR3 is TGTGCCAGCAGGACGGCGGGGCCTAATCAGCCCCAGCATTTT.

The chain has TRBV12-3 or TRBV12-4 and TRBJ2-3; 9 nucleotides line up with TRBD1. The V segment lost 2 bases and the J segment 0 bases; nucleotides outside the gene matches: 9. The CDR3 has 18 residues. In nucleotides, the CDR3 is TGTGCCAGCAGTTTATGGGGGACAGGGTCCACCAGCACAGATACGCAGTATTTT. This gives the protein CASSLWGTGSTSTDTQYF.

The table lists this clonotype with many counts. The chain links TRBV7-2 to TRBJ1-4, with D uncertain. Germline-derived CDR1 and CDR2 are SGHTA and FQGNSA. Trimming cost V 7 bases and J 0 bases, with 9 bases left between them. The CDR3 totals 14 residues. The CDR3 bases are TGTGCCAGCACCCGGTCCGCAACTAATGAAAAACTGTTTTTT. Residues: CASTRSATNEKLFF.

This clonotype was observed many times. This chain links TRBV14 with TRBJ2-2, with D unresolved. This CDR3 region has 12 residues. Germline assignment: CDR1 SGHDN and CDR2 FVKESK. Trimming removed 4 bases at V and 6 bases at J, with 6 bases between. CDR3 protein: CASSRVSGELFF. The DNA of the CDR3 is TGTGCCAGCAGCCGAGTATCCGGGGAGCTGTTTTTT.

This clonotype showed up just once. V is TRBV29-1 and J is TRBJ1-1; TRBD1 is a possible D gene (5 bases). Germline CDR1 is SQVTM and CDR2 is ANQGSEA. This CDR3 is 14 amino acids long. V was trimmed by 5 bases and J by 0 bases, leaving 13 bases between them. The CDR3: CSVPDPDMNTEAFF. The CDR3 DNA follows: TGCAGCGTTCCCGACCCGGACATGAACACTGAAGCTTTCTTT.

Details on this clonotype: Germline is not matched at one junction end, which may reflect a read error. J is TRBJ1-4 and V is TRBV7-9, with D possibly matching TRBD1 (6 bases). The CDR3 has 15 amino acids. From germline, CDR1 is SEHNR and CDR2 FQNEAQ (reference sequence). The DNA for the CDR3 is TGCGCCAGCAGCCTCCGGATTGCGGTACAGGGTAAATTGTTTTTT. Translating gives CASSLRIAVQGKLFF.

This clonotype was seen more than once but under ten times. The chain employs TRBV5-4 and TRBJ1-2; D is perhaps TRBD1 (5 bases). The V end was cut by 5 bases, the J end by 7 bases, with 12 bases between. The CDR3 totals 12 residues. The germline gives CDR1 SGHNT, CDR2 YYREEE (reference sequence). The CDR3 coding sequence is TGTGCCAGCAGAAAACAGGATGGTGGCTACACCTTC. As protein: CASRKQDGGYTF. The entire variable domain, with the rest obtained from reference TRBV5-4 and TRBJ1-2, is as follows: ETGVTQSPTHLIKTRGQQVTLRCSSQSGHNTVSWYQQALGQGPQFIFQYYREEENGRGNFPPRFSGLQFPNYSSELNVNALELDDSALYLCASRKQDGGYTFGSGTRLTVV.

This clonotype was counted between two and nine times. V is TRBV7-8 and J is TRBJ1-5; 7 positions agree with TRBD1. The CDR3 is 15 residues long. V gave up 2 bases and J gave up 4 bases; unmatched junction bases: 5. Germline V gene sequence: CDR1 SGHVS, CDR2 FQNEAQ. The CDR3 nucleotides are TGTGCCAGCAGCTTAAGGGGACAGTATAATCAGCCCCAGCATTTT. Amino acid sequence: CASSLRGQYNQPQHF.

This clonotype was recorded a few times. The gene calls are TRBV9 and TRBJ2-5, with 12 nucleotides matching TRBD2. The CDR3 is 16 amino acids. Germline V gives CDR1 SGDLS, CDR2 YYNGEE. Germline trimming cut 4 bases from V and 3 bases from J; bases unmatched to any gene: 7. In DNA form, the CDR3 reads TGTGCCAGCAGCCAACCGGCTAGCGGGGGGGAAGAGACCCAGTACTTC. Translating it yields CASSQPASGGEETQYF. Using reference TRBV9 and TRBJ2-5 for the parts outside the CDR3, the full variable domain is DSGVTQTPKHLITATGQRVTLRCSPRSGDLSVYWYQQSLDQGLQFLIQYYNGEERAKGNILERFSAQQFPDLHSELNLSSLELGDSALYFCASSQPASGGEETQYFGPGTRLLVL.